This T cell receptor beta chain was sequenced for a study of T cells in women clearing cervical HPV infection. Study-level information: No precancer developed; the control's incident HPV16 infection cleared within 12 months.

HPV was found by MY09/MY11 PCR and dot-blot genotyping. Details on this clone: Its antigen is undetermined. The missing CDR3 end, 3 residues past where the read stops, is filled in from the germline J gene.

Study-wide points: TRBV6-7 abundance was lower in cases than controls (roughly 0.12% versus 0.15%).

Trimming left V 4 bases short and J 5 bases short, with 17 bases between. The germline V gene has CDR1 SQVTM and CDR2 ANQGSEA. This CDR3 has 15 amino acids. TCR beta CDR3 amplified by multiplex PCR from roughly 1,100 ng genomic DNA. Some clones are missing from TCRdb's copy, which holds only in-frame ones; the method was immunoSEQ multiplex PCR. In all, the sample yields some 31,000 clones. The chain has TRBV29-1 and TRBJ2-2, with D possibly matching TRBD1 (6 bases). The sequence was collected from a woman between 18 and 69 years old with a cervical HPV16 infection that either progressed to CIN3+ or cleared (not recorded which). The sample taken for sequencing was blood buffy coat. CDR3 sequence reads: CSVVEWGHSTGELFF. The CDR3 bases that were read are TGCAGCGTTGTCGAATGGGGACACTCTACCGGGGAG.